A selection of T cell receptor beta chains follows, all from one sample in a study of T cells after posttransplantation cyclophosphamide. Sequencing was performed with immunoSEQ multiplex PCR; in TCRdb, only in-frame clones are kept and a portion is missing. Listed for the sample are 1,500 to 2,000 clones, none seen a single time. The sequencing used PBMCs, collected just over 32 days after allogeneic stem cell transplant with posttransplant cyclophosphamide. The receptor source for this set is a female patient between 55 and 75 years old who received an allogeneic stem cell transplant from a related donor and was CMV-positive. T cells may partly derive from the graft donor. The CDR3 runs from the conserved cysteine through the conserved F or W. For some rows the clone size is stated as once, few or many, or as a class when expanded; others skip it.

clone_size	v_call	j_call	cdr3_aa
medium-sized	TRBV6-6	TRBJ1-1	CASSYGTAEAFF
many	TRBV12-3/TRBV12-4	TRBJ1-1	CASSAGTLNTEAFF
medium-sized	TRBV12-3/TRBV12-4	TRBJ1-3	CASSLTRTGNSGNTIYF
medium-sized	TRBV24-1	TRBJ1-1	CATSDRTGNGGGEAFF
many	TRBV6-1	TRBJ1-1	CASSEVFIRDTEAFF
medium-sized	TRBV27	TRBJ1-4	CASSDEGQEKLFF
many	TRBV6-5	TRBJ2-2	CASSQAGEVGELFF
medium-sized	TRBV11-2	TRBJ2-7	CASSFNSPGLTSEQYF
many	TRBV12-3/TRBV12-4	TRBJ2-7	CASSRPPGLAGVEQYF
many	TRBV6-5	TRBJ1-5	CASSYRGNQPQHF
many	TRBV5-6	TRBJ1-2	CASSWGTAYGYTF
medium-sized	TRBV5-4	TRBJ2-1	CASSGTSGGRYNEQFF
many	TRBV7-9	TRBJ2-2	CASSLRTSGDTGELFF
medium-sized	TRBV6-5	TRBJ1-1	CAVTANTEAFF
many	TRBV7-2	TRBJ2-4	CASSSTGTSGDLAKNIQYF
many	TRBV13	TRBJ2-3	CASSRGLAWNTQYF
many	TRBV19	TRBJ2-5	CASSRRTSGEQETQYF
many	TRBV30	TRBJ1-1	CAWSVRRGVTEAFF
medium-sized	TRBV30	TRBJ1-1	CAWKGSMNTEAFF
many	TRBV9	TRBJ1-5	CASSAGDQPQHF
medium-sized	TRBV18	TRBJ1-1	CASSPMGGGAFF
medium-sized	TRBV2	TRBJ1-2	CASSESRQYGYTF
many	TRBV19	TRBJ2-2	CASSYGQGVGGLFF
many	TRBV7-2	TRBJ2-5	CASSFRTEETQYF
few	TRBV29-1	TRBJ2-3	CSVEEGDTQYF
large	TRBV18	TRBJ2-7	CASSAGQGRTEQYF
many	TRBV2	TRBJ2-5	CASSYGLAGGPQYF
NA	TRBV4-2	TRBJ2-5	CASSQLKGSRQIQETQYF
many	TRBV20-1	TRBJ2-2	CSASRKGELFF
medium-sized	TRBV30	TRBJ1-2	CAWSVLNAVVGGGNYGYTF
many	TRBV19	TRBJ1-5	CASSQGFQPQHF
medium-sized	TRBV19	TRBJ1-1	CASTLGQGKGNTEAFF
large	TRBV4-1	TRBJ2-3	CASSQRGTSGGPEVDTQYF
hyperexpanded	TRBV4-1	TRBJ1-3	CASSQDPGTGSGNTIYF